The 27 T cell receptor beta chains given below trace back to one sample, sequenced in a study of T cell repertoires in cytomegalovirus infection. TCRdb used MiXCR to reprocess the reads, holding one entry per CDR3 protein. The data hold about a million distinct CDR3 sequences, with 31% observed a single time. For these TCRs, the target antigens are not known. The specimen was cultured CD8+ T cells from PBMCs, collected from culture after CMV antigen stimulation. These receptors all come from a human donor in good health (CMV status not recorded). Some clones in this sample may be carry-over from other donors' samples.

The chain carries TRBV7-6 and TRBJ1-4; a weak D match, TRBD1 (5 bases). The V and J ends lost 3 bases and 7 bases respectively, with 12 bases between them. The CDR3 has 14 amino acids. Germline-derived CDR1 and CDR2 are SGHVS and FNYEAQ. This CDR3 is CASSFRDWGEKLFF. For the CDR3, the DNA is TGTGCCAGCAGCTTTCGGGACTGGGGTGAAAAACTGTTTTTT.

DNA of the CDR3: TGTGCCAGCAGTGCTCCAGGGGGTAAATACTATGGCTACACCTTC. This codes for CASSAPGGKYYGYTF. The chain carries TRBV2 and TRBJ1-2, with 7 bases fitting TRBD1. The length of the CDR3 is 15 residues. The germline V gene encodes CDR1 SNHLY and CDR2 FYNNEI. V shed 4 bases and J 3 bases; nucleotides not matched to a gene: 8.

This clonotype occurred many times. The CDR3 spells CASSPTGKDTDTQYF. For the CDR3, the DNA is TGTGCCAGCAGCCCGACAGGGAAGGACACAGATACGCAGTATTTT. The rearrangement links TRBV7-6 to TRBJ2-3; TRBD1 aligns across 7 bases. Unmatched junction bases numbered 7, after V lost 5 bases and J lost 2 bases. CDR1 is SGHVS, CDR2 FNYEAQ, per germline. This CDR3 comprises 15 residues.

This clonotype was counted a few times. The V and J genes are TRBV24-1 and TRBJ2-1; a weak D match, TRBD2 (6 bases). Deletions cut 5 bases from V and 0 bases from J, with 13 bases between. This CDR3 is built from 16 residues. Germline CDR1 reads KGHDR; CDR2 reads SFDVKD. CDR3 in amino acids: CATSVGRGSSYNEQFF. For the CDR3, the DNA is TGTGCCACCAGTGTAGGACGGGGGAGCTCCTACAATGAGCAGTTCTTC.

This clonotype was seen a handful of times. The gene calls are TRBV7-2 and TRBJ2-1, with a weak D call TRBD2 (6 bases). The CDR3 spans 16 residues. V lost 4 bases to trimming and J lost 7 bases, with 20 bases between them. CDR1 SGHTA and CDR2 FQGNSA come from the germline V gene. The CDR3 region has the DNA TGTGCCAGCAGCTCCGACCGCGGTGGGGGGTGGAATGAGCAGTTCTTC. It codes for CASSSDRGGGWNEQFF. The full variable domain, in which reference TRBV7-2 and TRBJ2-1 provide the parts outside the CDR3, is GAGVSQSPSNKVTEKGKDVELRCDPISGHTALYWYRQSLGQGLEFLIYFQGNSAPDKSGLPSDRFSAERTGGSVSTLTIQRTQQEDSAVYLCASSSDRGGGWNEQFFGPGTRLTVL.

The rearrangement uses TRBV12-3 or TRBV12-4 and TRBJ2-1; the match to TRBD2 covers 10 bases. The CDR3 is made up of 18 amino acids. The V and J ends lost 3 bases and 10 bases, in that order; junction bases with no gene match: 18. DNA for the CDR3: TGTGCCAGCAGTTTTATGAGGCTTGATGGACTAGCGGATCGGGAGCAGTTCTTC. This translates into CASSFMRLDGLADREQFF.

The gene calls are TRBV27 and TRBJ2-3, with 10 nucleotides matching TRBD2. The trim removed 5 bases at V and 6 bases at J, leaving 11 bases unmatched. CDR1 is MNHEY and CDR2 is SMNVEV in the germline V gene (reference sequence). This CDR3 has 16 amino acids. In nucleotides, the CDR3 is TGTGCCAGCAGTCCCGGGACTAGCGTATTCAGCGATACGCAGTATTTT. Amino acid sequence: CASSPGTSVFSDTQYF.

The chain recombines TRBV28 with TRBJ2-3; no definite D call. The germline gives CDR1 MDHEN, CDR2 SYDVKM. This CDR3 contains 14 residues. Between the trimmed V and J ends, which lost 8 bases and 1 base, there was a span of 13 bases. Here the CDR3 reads CASLGRAGTDTQYF. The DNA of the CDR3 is TGTGCCAGCCTCGGGCGCGCGGGCACAGATACGCAGTATTTT.

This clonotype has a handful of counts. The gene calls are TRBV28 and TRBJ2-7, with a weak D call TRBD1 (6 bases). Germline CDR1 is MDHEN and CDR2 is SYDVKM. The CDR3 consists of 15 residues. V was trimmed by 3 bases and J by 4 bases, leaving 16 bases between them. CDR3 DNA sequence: TGTGCCAGCAGTTTCCTACAGGGCCAATGTTACGAGCAGTACGTC. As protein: CASSFLQGQCYEQYV.

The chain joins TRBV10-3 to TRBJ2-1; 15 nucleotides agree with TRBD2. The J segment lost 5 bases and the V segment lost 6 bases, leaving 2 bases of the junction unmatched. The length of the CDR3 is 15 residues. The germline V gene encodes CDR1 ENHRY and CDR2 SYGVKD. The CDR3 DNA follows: TGTGCCATCAGACGGACTAGCGGGGGGGACAATGAGCAGTTCTTC. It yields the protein CAIRRTSGGDNEQFF.

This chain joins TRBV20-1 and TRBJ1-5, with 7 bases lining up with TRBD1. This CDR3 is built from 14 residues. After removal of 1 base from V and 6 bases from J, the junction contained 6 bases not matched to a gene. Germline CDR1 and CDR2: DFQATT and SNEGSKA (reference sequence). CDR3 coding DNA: TGCAGTGCTAGAGTGACAGGGTACGGTCAGCCCCAGCATTTT. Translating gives CSARVTGYGQPQHF.

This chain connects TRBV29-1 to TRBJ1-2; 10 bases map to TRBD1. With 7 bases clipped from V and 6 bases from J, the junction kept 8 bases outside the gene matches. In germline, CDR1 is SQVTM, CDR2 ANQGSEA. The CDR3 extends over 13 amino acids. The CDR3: CSAGQGDIHGYTF. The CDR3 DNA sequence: TGCAGCGCTGGACAGGGGGACATACATGGCTACACCTTC.

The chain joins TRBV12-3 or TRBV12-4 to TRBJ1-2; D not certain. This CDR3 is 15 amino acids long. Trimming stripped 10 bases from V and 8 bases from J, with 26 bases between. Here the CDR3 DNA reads TGTGCCACCACTCCAGTCAAGGCCTCATCGGGAGGCTACACCTTC. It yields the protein CATTPVKASSGGYTF.

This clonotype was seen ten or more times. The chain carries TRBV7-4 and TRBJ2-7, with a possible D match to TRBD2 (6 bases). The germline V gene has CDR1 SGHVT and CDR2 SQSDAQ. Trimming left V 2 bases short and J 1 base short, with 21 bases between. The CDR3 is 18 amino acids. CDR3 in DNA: TGTGCCAGCAGCTTAAAAACTAGCCACTCGTCCCGTTCCTACGAGCAGTACTTC. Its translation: CASSLKTSHSSRSYEQYF. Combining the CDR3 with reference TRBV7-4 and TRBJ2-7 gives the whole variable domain GAGVSQSPRYKVAKRGRDVALRCDSISGHVTLYWYRQTLGQGSEVLTYSQSDAQRDKSGRPSGRFSAERPERSVSTLKIQRTEQGDSAVYLCASSLKTSHSSRSYEQYFGPGTRLTVT.

The CDR3 is CASRKQSNEQFF. DNA for the CDR3: TGTGCCAGCAGAAAACAGAGTAATGAGCAGTTCTTC. The rearrangement links TRBV6-1 to TRBJ2-1; no firm D call. Looked up from germline, CDR1 is MNHNS and CDR2 is SASEGT. The ends were cut back, 6 bases at V and 7 bases at J, with 10 bases in the middle. The CDR3 loop spans 12 amino acids.

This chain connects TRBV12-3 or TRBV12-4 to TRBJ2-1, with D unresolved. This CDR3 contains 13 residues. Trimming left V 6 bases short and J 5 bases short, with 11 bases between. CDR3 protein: CASSWVSHNEQFF. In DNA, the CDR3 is TGTGCCAGCAGCTGGGTTTCCCACAATGAGCAGTTCTTC.

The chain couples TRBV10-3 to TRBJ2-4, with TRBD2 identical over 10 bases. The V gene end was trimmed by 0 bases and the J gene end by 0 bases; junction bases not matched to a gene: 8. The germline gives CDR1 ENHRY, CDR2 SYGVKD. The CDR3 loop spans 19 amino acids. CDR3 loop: CAISESYLAGDLAKNIQYF. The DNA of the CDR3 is TGTGCCATCAGTGAGTCGTACCTAGCGGGAGATCTAGCCAAAAACATTCAGTACTTC.

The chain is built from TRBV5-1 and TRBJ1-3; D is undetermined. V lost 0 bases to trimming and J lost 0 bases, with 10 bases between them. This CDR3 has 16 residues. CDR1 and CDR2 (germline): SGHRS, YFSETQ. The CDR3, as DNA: TGCGCCAGCAGCTTGGAGGACGGTAACTCTGGAAACACCATATATTTT. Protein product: CASSLEDGNSGNTIYF. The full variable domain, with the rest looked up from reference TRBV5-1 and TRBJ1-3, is KAGVTQTPRYLIKTRGQQVTLSCSPISGHRSVSWYQQTPGQGLQFLFEYFSETQRNKGNFPGRFSGRQFSNSRSEMNVSTLELGDSALYLCASSLEDGNSGNTIYFGEGSWLTVV.

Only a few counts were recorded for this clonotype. The CDR3 loop reads CATREDDEQFF. CDR3 bases: TGTGCCACCCGAGAAGACGATGAGCAGTTCTTC. The V call is TRBV19, the J call TRBJ2-1, with D uncertain. The CDR3 runs 11 residues. Trimming pared 10 bases from V and 8 bases from J, leaving 12 bases between. Germline V gene data show CDR1 as LNHDA and CDR2 as SQIVND (reference sequence).

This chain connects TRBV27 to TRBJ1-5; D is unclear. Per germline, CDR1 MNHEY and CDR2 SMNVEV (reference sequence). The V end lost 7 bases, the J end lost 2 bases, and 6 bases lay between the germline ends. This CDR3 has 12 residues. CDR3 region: CASTSGNQPQHF. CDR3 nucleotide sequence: TGTGCCAGCACGAGTGGCAATCAGCCCCAGCATTTT.

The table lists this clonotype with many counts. The CDR3: CASNPAGSGDGYTF. The CDR3 DNA is TGTGCCAGCAACCCGGCCGGGAGTGGAGATGGCTACACCTTC. The chain joins TRBV7-2 to TRBJ1-2; no clear D gene. Germline CDR1 is SGHTA and CDR2 is FQGNSA. Trimming cost V 7 bases and J 6 bases, with 18 bases left between them. This CDR3 has 14 residues.

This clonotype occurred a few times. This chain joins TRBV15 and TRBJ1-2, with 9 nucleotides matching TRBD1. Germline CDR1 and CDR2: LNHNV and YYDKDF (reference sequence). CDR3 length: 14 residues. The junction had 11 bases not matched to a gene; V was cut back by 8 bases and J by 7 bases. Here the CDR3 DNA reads TGTGCCACCGTACAGGGGGCGTATTCGGGTGGCTACACCTTC. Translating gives CATVQGAYSGGYTF.

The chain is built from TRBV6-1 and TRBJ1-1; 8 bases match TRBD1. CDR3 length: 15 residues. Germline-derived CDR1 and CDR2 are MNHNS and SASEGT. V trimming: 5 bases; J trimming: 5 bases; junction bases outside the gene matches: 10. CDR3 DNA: TGTGCCAGCAGTTTAGATACAGGGGGAAAGACTGAAGCTTTCTTT. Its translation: CASSLDTGGKTEAFF.

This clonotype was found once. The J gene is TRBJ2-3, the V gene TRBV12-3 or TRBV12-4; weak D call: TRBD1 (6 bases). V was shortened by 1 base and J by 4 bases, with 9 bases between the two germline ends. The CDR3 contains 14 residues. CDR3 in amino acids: CASSLVDSPDTQYF. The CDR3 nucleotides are TGTGCCAGCAGTTTAGTGGACAGCCCAGATACGCAGTATTTT.

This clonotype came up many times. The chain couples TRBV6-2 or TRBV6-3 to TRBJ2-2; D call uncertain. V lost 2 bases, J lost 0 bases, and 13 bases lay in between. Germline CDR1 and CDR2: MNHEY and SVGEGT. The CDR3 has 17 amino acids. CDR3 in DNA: TGTGCCAGCAGTTACCCGTTGGGCGCCCCGAACACCGGGGAGCTGTTTTTT. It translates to CASSYPLGAPNTGELFF.

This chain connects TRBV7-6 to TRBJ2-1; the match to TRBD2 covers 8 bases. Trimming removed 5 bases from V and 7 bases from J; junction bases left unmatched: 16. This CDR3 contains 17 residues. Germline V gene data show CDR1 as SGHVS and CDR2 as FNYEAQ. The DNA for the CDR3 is TGTGCCAGCAGCCCGAGGCCGCCAGCGGGGGTTTGGAATGAGCAGTTCTTC. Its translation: CASSPRPPAGVWNEQFF.

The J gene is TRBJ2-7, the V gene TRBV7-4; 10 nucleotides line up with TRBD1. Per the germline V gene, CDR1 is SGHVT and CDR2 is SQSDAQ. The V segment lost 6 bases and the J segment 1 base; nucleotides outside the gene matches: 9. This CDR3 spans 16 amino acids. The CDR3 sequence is CASSPDRGLNSYEQYV. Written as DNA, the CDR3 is TGTGCCAGCAGTCCAGACAGGGGGCTTAATTCCTACGAGCAGTACGTC.